A selection of T cell receptor beta chains follows, all from one sample in a study of high-grade serous ovarian cancer treatment subgroups. Profiled with immunoSEQ multiplex PCR; TCRdb holds only in-frame clones, not every one. The sample contains 9,500 to 15,000 clones, 88% of which appear only once. Material for sequencing was tumor tissue. These receptors were taken from a human donor with high-grade serous ovarian cancer. CDR3s include the opening cysteine and the closing phenylalanine or tryptophan. D genes are given only for firm matches. For some rows the clone size is stated as once, few or many, or as a class when expanded; others skip it.

-,TRBJ1-2,TRBV28,-,TGTGCCAGCAGTTTTGGCGGTACTTATGGCTACACCTTC,CASSFGGTYGYTF
-,TRBJ2-7,TRBV7-6,-,TGTGCCAGCAGCTTAGGGGGTCAATGGAACTACGAGCAGTACTTC,CASSLGGQWNYEQYF
-,TRBJ1-4,TRBV25-1,TRBD1,TGTGCCAGCAGTCTCCGGGACAGGTCGGGTGAAAAACTGTTTTTT,CASSLRDRSGEKLFF
-,TRBJ1-1,TRBV9,-,TGTGCCAGCAGCGTAGAGGGTTCGAGGGTTCCCACTGAAGCTTTCTTT,CASSVEGSRVPTEAFF
once,TRBJ2-4,TRBV21-1,-,TGTGCCAGCAGCAAAGACGAGGTAGCCAAAAACATTCAGTACTTC,CASSKDEVAKNIQYF
-,TRBJ2-1,TRBV27,-,TGTGCCACTCAAGCGGTTAGCTCCTACAATGAGCAGTTCTTC,CATQAVSSYNEQFF
-,TRBJ1-4,TRBV7-8,TRBD1,TGTGCCAGCAGCTTAGTGGGACAGGGGGCAACTAATGAAAAACTGTTTTTT,CASSLVGQGATNEKLFF
-,TRBJ2-1,TRBV7-2,TRBD2,TGTGCCAGCACCCTGGGACTAGCGGGAGCTTTGAATGAGCAGTTCTTC,CASTLGLAGALNEQFF
-,TRBJ1-6,TRBV27,-,TGTGCCAGCAGTTTAACGACACTGGGGAATTCACCCCTCCACTTT,CASSLTTLGNSPLHF
few,TRBJ1-4,TRBV7-7,-,TGTGCTAGCAGCTCTAGCGGCGGGGACCCCTTT,CASSSSGGDPF
-,TRBJ2-5,TRBV6-1,-,TGTGCCAGCATGAAAAGGGTGGAGGAGACCCAGTACTTC,CASMKRVEETQYF
-,TRBJ2-5,TRBV11-2,TRBD2,TGTGCCAGCAGCTTAGAATTGGCGGGGGGGCGGGAGACCCAGTACTTC,CASSLELAGGRETQYF
-,TRBJ1-3,TRBV6-1,-,TGTGCCAGCAGTGCGTCTGGGCCGGGTGGGTTCGGAAACACCATATATTTT,CASSASGPGGFGNTIYF
-,TRBJ1-1,TRBV5-6,-,TGTGCCAGCAGCCCTGGGGCAGACAGTTCTGAAGCTTTCTTT,CASSPGADSSEAFF
-,TRBJ1-6,TRBV6-5,TRBD1,TGTGCCAGCAGTCCGGACAGGGTGCGGGCACCCCTCCACTTT,CASSPDRVRAPLHF
-,TRBJ2-7,TRBV7-9,-,TGTGCCAGCAGCTTAGCGGCAGGGAGCTACGAGCAGTACTTC,CASSLAAGSYEQYF
-,TRBJ2-7,TRBV5-5,-,TGTGCCAGCAGCTTGGCCTTGGGCAGGGTGGGCGAGCAGTACTTC,CASSLALGRVGEQYF
-,TRBJ1-4,TRBV29-1,-,TGCAGCGCAAAGCATGAAAAACTGTTTTTT,CSAKHEKLFF
-,TRBJ2-7,TRBV10-3,TRBD2,TGTGCCATCAGTCCGACTAGCGGTGAATACGAGCAGTACTTC,CAISPTSGEYEQYF
-,TRBJ1-1,TRBV2,-,TGTGCGAGCCGACAGGAAATGAACACTGAAGCTTTCTTT,CASRQEMNTEAFF
-,TRBJ2-2,TRBV5-1,-,TGCGCCAGCAGCTTGATGGTAGGTACACTGAACACCGGGGAGCTGTTTTTT,CASSLMVGTLNTGELFF
-,TRBJ1-1,TRBV7-8,TRBD1,TGTGCCAGCAGCTTAGGAGGGGGCCCCACTGAAGCTTTCTTT,CASSLGGGPTEAFF
-,TRBJ1-2,TRBV5-4,-,TGTGCCAGCAGCTTGGGGGAGGGCAGTAGTGGCTACACCTTC,CASSLGEGSSGYTF
-,TRBJ1-6,TRBV4-1,-,TGCGCCAGCCGTCGGGGGGATAGTAATTCACCCCTCCACTTT,CASRRGDSNSPLHF